The clone carrying this TCR beta chain turned up a few times. TCRdb itself ran the 5' RACE reads through MiXCR, one entry per CDR3 protein. The sample carries fewer than 550,000 distinct CDR3 sequences, around 15% recorded once. This sample is part of a study of identical twins. CDR3 length: 16 amino acids. V was clipped by 2 bases and J by 6 bases, with 17 bases between them. Germline V gene sequence: CDR1 MNHEY, CDR2 SVGAGI. These data were likewise used in another study, on yellow fever vaccine responses in identical twins.

This TCR was sampled from a woman younger than 35 in good health. The sequenced sample consisted of CD4+ T cells sorted from blood. The chain carries TRBV6-5 and TRBJ1-5, with D possibly TRBD1 on 5 matching bases. CDR3 loop: CASSYRRDPGGQPQHF. DNA for the CDR3: TGTGCCAGCAGTTACCGCCGAGACCCGGGGGGTCAGCCCCAGCATTTT.